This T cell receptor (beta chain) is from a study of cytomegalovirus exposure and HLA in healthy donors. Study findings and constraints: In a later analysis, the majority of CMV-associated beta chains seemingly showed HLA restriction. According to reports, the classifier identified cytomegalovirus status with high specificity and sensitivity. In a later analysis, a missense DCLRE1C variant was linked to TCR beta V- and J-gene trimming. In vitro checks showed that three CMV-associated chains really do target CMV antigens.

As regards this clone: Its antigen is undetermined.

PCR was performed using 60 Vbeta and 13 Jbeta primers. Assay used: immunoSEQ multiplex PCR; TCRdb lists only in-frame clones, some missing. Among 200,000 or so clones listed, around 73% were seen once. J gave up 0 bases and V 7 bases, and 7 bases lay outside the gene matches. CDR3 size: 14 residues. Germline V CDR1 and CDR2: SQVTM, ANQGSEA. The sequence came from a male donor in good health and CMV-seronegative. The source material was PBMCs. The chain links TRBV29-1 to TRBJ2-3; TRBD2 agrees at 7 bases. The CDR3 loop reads CSALGGGSTDTQYF. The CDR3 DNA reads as TGCAGCGCCCTTGGGGGGGGTAGCACAGATACGCAGTATTTT.